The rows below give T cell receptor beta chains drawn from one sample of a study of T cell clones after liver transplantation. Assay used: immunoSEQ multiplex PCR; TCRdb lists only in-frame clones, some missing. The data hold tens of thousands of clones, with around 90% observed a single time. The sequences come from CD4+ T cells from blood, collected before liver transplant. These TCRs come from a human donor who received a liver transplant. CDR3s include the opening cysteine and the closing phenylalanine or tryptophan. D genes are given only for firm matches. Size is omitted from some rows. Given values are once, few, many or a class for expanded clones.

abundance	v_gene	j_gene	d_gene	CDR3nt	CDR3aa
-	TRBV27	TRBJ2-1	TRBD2	TGTGCCAGCAGTTTACAGACTAGCGGCTACAATGAGCAGTTCTTC	CASSLQTSGYNEQFF
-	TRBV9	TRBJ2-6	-	TGTGCCAGCAGCGGGGCAGGATCGTCTGGGGCCAACGTCCTGACTTTC	CASSGAGSSGANVLTF
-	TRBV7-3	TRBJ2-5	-	TGTGCCAGCAGCTTAGGTGGGAGCCAACAAGAGACCCAGTACTTC	CASSLGGSQQETQYF
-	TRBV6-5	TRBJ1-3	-	TGTGCCAGCAGAGTGGACAGCTCTGGAAACACCATATATTTT	CASRVDSSGNTIYF
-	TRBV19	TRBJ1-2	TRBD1	TGTGCCAGTAGTCCAACAGGGGTAAATGGCTACACCTTC	CASSPTGVNGYTF
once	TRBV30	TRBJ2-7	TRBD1	TGTGCCTGGAGTGGGACAGGGAGTTTCTACGAGCAGTACTTC	CAWSGTGSFYEQYF
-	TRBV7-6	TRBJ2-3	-	TGTGCCAGCAGCTTAGGGAACTCAGATACGCAGTATTTT	CASSLGNSDTQYF
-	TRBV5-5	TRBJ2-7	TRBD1	TGTGCCAGCTCCCAGGGGGCGCTCTACGAGCAGTACTTC	CASSQGALYEQYF
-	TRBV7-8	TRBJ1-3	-	TGTGCCAGCAGCTCCGAACGAGGGATTGGAAACACCATATATTTT	CASSSERGIGNTIYF
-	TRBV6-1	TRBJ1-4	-	TGTGCCAGCAGTGAATTATCCATAGGGGGTGAAAAACTGTTTTTT	CASSELSIGGEKLFF
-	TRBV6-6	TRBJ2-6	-	TGTGCCAGCAAACGGATCTCTGGGGCCAACGTCCTGACTTTC	CASKRISGANVLTF
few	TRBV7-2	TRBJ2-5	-	TGTGCCAGCAGCCGGGTTAAAGAGACCCAGTACTTC	CASSRVKETQYF
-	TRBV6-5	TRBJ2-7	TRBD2	TGTGCCAGCAGTTACTCGGGGAGGGTCTACGAGCAGTACTTC	CASSYSGRVYEQYF
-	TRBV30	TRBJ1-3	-	TGTGCCTGGAGTGTGAACTCTGGAAACACCATATATTTT	CAWSVNSGNTIYF
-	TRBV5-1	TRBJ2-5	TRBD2	TGCGCCAGCAGCCCTAGCGGGGCTAGAGGGGAGACCCAGTACTTC	CASSPSGARGETQYF
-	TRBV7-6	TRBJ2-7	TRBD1	TGTGCCAGCAGCTTAGCGGGTGCAGGACAGGGGGAGGGCTACGAGCAGTACTTC	CASSLAGAGQGEGYEQYF